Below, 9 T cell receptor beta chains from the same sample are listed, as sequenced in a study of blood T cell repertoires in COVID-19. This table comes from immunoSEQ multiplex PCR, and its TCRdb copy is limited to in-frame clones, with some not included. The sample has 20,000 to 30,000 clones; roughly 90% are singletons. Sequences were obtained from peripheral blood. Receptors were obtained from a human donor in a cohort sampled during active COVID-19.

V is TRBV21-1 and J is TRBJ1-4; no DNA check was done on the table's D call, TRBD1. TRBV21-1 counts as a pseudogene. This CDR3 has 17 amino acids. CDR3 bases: TGTGCCAGCAGCAAAGGGCAGGCCGACGCTATTAATGAAAAACTGTTTTTT. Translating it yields CASSKGQADAINEKLFF.

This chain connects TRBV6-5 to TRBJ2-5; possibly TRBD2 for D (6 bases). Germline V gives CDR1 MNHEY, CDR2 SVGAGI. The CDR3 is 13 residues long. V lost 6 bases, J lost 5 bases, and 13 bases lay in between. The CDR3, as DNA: TGTGCCAGCAGCCGCAGTGCGGGGGAGACCCAGTACTTC. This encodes CASSRSAGETQYF.

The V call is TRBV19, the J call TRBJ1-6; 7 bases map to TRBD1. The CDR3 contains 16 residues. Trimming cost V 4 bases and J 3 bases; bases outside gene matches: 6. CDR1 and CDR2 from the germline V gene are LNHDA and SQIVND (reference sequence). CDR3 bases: TGTGCCAGTAGTACGCTCCGGGACAGCTATAATTCACCCCTCCACTTT. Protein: CASSTLRDSYNSPLHF. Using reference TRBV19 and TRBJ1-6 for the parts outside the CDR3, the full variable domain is DGGITQSPKYLFRKEGQNVTLSCEQNLNHDAMYWYRQDPGQGLRLIYYSQIVNDFQKGDIAEGYSVSREKKESFPLTVTSAQKNPTAFYLCASSTLRDSYNSPLHFGNGTRLTVT.

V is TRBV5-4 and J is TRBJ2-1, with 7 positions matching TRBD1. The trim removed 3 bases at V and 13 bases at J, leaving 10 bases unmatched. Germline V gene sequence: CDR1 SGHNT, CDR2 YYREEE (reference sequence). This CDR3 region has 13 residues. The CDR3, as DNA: TGTGCCAGCAGCTATACGACAGGGACCTTCCAGTTCTTC. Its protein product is CASSYTTGTFQFF.

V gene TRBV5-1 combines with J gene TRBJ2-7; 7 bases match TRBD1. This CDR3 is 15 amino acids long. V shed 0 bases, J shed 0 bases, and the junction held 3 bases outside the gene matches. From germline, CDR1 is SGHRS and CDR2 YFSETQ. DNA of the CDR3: TGCGCCAGCAGCTTGGTGGCAGGGGGCTCCTACGAGCAGTACTTC. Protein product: CASSLVAGGSYEQYF. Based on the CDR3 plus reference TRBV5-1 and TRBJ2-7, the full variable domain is KAGVTQTPRYLIKTRGQQVTLSCSPISGHRSVSWYQQTPGQGLQFLFEYFSETQRNKGNFPGRFSGRQFSNSRSEMNVSTLELGDSALYLCASSLVAGGSYEQYFGPGTRLTVT.

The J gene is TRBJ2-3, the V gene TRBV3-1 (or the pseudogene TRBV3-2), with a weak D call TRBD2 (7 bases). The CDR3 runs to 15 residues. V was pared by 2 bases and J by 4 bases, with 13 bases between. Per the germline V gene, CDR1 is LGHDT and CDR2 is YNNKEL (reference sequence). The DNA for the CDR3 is TGTGCCAGCAGCCAATGGGGGGCGGGGGCAGATACGCAGTATTTT. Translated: CASSQWGAGADTQYF.

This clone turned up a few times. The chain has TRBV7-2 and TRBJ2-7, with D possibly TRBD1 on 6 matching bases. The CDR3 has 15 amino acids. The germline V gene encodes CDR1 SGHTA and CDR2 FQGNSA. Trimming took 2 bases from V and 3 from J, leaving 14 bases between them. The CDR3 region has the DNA TGTGCCAGCAGCTTATGGTCGAGACAGGACTACGAGCAGTACTTC. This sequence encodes CASSLWSRQDYEQYF.

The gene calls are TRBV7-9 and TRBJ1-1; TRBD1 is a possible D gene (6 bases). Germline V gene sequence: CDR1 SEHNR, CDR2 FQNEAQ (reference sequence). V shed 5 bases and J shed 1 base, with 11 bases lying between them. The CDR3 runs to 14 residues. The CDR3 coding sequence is TGTGCCAGCAGCCAAACGGGACAGAACACTGAAGCTTTCTTT. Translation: CASSQTGQNTEAFF. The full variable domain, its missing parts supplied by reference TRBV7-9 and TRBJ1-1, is DTGVSQNPRHKITKRGQNVTFRCDPISEHNRLYWYRQTLGQGPEFLTYFQNEAQLEKSRLLSDRFSAERPKGSFSTLEIQRTEQGDSAMYLCASSQTGQNTEAFFGQGTRLTVV.

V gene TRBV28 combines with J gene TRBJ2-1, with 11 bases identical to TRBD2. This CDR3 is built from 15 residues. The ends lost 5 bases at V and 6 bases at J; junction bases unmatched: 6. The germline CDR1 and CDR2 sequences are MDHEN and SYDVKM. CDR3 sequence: CASSDGGTSGNEQFF. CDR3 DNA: TGTGCCAGCAGTGACGGCGGGACTAGCGGCAATGAGCAGTTCTTC.